Below are 20 T cell receptor delta chains sequenced from a single sample in a study of DNA immune sequencing with unique molecular identifiers. Genomic DNA underwent 32-plex PCR targeting all 8 TRDV and 4 TRDJ genes. Adapter PCR followed 3 to 4 barcoding PCR cycles that attached a 12-nucleotide UMI. TCRdb called clones anew from the multiplex PCR reads with CATT. The sample yields about 670 delta-chain clones, 12% seen once. The source material was gamma-delta T cells from PBMCs. These TCRs come from a human donor in good health.

A single count supports this clone. A far more abundant clone sits one base away, making this likely a read error. The rearrangement uses TRDV2 and TRDJ4, with D unclear. The germline gives CDR1 GEAIGNYY, CDR2 EKD. There are 17 residues in the CDR3. CDR3 coding DNA: TGTGCCTGTGACACCGTGGAGGTGACGCGAGGGTCCAGAGCCCTGATCTTT. Its protein is CACDTVEVTRGSRALIF.

The rearrangement links TRDV2 to TRDJ3, with D possibly matching TRDD3 (6 bases). Trimming left V 0 bases short and J 0 bases short, with 14 bases between. Germline V CDR1 and CDR2: GEAIGNYY, EKD. The CDR3 length is 19 residues. The CDR3 protein is CACDTGGGLSSWDTRQMFF. In DNA, the CDR3 is TGTGCCTGTGACACCGGTGGGGGCCTGAGCTCCTGGGACACCCGACAGATGTTTTTC.

This clone rates as medium-sized (0.01 to 0.1%). The V call is TRDV1, the J call TRDJ1; 8 bases map to TRDD3. Germline CDR1 is TSWWSYY and CDR2 is QGS. V lost 0 bases to trimming and J lost 8 bases; unmatched junction nucleotides: 29. The CDR3 is made up of 22 amino acids. CDR3 nucleotides: TGTGCTCTTGGGGAACTTTGGGCTCGTCAGAACTTCCATCGATGGGGGATGAGGAAACTCATCTTT. Translated, it gives CALGELWARQNFHRWGMRKLIF.

To note about this clone: TCRdb records a much larger clone's protein for this DNA, with a difference at residue 11 that likely arises from a read error; the protein given is the translation of the DNA. The chain is built from TRDV2 and TRDJ1; 7 bases align to TRDD3. The CDR3 runs 15 residues. Germline-derived CDR1 and CDR2 are GEAIGNYY and EKD. For the CDR3, the DNA is TGTGCCTGTGACAACATGGGGGACCACACCGGTAAACTCATCTTT. Its protein is CACDNMGDHTGKLIF.

To note about this clone: A far larger clone lies a single base away; this is likely a read error. Additional DNA sequences in this sample encode the identical CDR3. The chain couples TRDV1 to TRDJ1; 11 positions agree with TRDD3. In germline, CDR1 is TSWWSYY, CDR2 QGS. This CDR3 has 20 amino acids. CDR3 sequence (DNA): TGTGCTCTTGGGGACGATTCCCTCGGATGGGGGATACGCGTCACCGATAAACTTATCTTT. Translation gives CALGDDSLGWGIRVTDKLIF.

Turning to this clone: TCRdb lists the protein of a much larger clone for this DNA, which differs at residue 5, so this is likely a read error; the protein given here is translated from the DNA itself. V usage is TRDV2 and J usage is TRDJ3, with TRDD3 matching 10 bases. V lost 2 bases and J lost 0; bases outside the gene matches: 9. The CDR3 runs 20 residues. Germline CDR1 reads GEAIGNYY; CDR2 reads EKD. The CDR3 DNA follows: TGTGCCTGTGACATCCTTGCGGTGGGGGATACCTCCTGGGACACCCGACAGATGTTTTTC. Its protein product is CACDILAVGDTSWDTRQMFF.

This clone is classed as medium-sized. This rearrangement joins TRDV2 to TRDJ1, with a weak D call TRDD2 (6 bases). Germline V gene data show CDR1 as GEAIGNYY and CDR2 as EKD. The CDR3 spans 19 residues. V lost 3 bases and J lost 0, with 25 bases in between. The CDR3 nucleotides read TGTGCCTGTGACCCCGTTCCTAATTCCGGGGGCATCTACACCGATAAACTCATCTTT. Translated, it gives CACDPVPNSGGIYTDKLIF.

Notes on this clone: TCRdb shows a much larger clone's protein in place of this DNA's translation, and the two differ at residue 10, likely through a read error; the protein shown is translated from the DNA. This sequence joins TRDV2 and TRDJ3; TRDD3 matches at 10 bases. Germline CDR1 is GEAIGNYY and CDR2 is EKD. The V segment lost 2 bases and the J segment 0 bases; nucleotides outside the gene matches: 9. This CDR3 is 20 amino acids long. In nucleotides, the CDR3 is TGTGCCTGTGACAAGCTGGGGGATAGTAGTAACTCCTGGGACACCCGACAGATGTTTTTC. Protein: CACDKLGDSSNSWDTRQMFF.

This clone was counted a few times. A much larger clone differs from this one at a single base, so this may be a read error. The gene calls are TRDV3 and TRDJ1; D might be TRDD3 (5 bases). Germline V lookup: CDR1 TVYSNPD, CDR2 GDNSRS (reference sequence). The CDR3 is 15 amino acids. Trimming took 0 bases from V and 0 from J, leaving 14 bases between them. In DNA, the CDR3 is TGTGCCTTTAGAGGGGAATACGCGTACACCGATAAACTCATCTTT. Protein product: CAFRGEYAYTDKLIF.

By share of the sample, this clone is medium-sized. The chain combines TRDV2 with TRDJ2, with 7 bases aligning to TRDD3. The CDR3 sequence is 15 residues long. Losses at the gene ends were 3 bases for V and 10 bases for J; bases not matched to a gene: 13. CDR1 and CDR2 (germline): GEAIGNYY, EKD. CDR3 sequence (DNA): TGTGCCTGTGACCCACTGGGGCGACTGGAGCGACAACTCTTCTTT. It specifies CACDPLGRLERQLFF.

About this clone: TCRdb records a much larger clone's protein for this DNA, with a difference at residue 14 that likely arises from a read error; the protein given is the translation of the DNA. This chain uses TRDV2 with TRDJ3, with 10 positions matching TRDD3. The germline V gene encodes CDR1 GEAIGNYY and CDR2 EKD. This CDR3 region has 20 residues. The CDR3 protein is CACDTLAVGDTSWNTRQMFF. In DNA form, the CDR3 reads TGTGCCTGTGACACCCTTGCGGTGGGGGATACCTCCTGGAACACCCGACAGATGTTTTTC.

This clone was recorded a few times. A far larger clone is only one base removed, so a read error is likely. V gene TRDV2 combines with J gene TRDJ1; D possibly corresponds to TRDD3 (6 bases). The germline gives CDR1 GEAIGNYY, CDR2 EKD. This CDR3 spans 15 amino acids. The CDR3 reads CAYDALGGDTDKLIF. For the CDR3, the DNA is TGTGCCTATGACGCTCTAGGGGGAGACACCGATAAACTCATCTTT.

By sample share, this clone is large. The V and J genes are TRDV2 and TRDJ1; TRDD3 matches 7 bases. With V trimmed by 0 bases and J by 4 bases, 16 bases remained unmatched. The CDR3 extends over 18 amino acids. Germline V gives CDR1 GEAIGNYY, CDR2 EKD. This CDR3 is CACDTVRYEEGYHDKLIF. The CDR3 nucleotides are TGTGCCTGTGACACCGTCCGTTATGAGGAGGGATACCACGATAAACTCATCTTT.

Note on this clone: A far bigger clonotype differs at one base, so this is likely a read error. V is TRDV2 and J is TRDJ1, with TRDD3 identical over 8 bases. The closer fit of TRDJ2 to the DNA end suggests the J call may be wrong. Per germline, CDR1 GEAIGNYY and CDR2 EKD. The CDR3 has 16 residues. CDR3 region: CACDALLGARSDKLFF. Written as DNA, the CDR3 is TGTGCCTGTGACGCCCTACTGGGGGCTCGTTCTGATAAACTCTTCTTT.

A few counts support this clone. With a far larger clone one base away, a read error is the likely cause. V is TRDV2 and J is TRDJ1; 7 nucleotides match TRDD3. Germline V lookup: CDR1 GEAIGNYY, CDR2 EKD. The trim removed 3 bases at V and 3 bases at J, leaving 9 bases unmatched. The CDR3 has 15 amino acids. The CDR3 reads CACDPLGYSPDKLIF. The CDR3 DNA reads TGTGCCTGTGACCCACTGGGGTATTCGCCCGATAAACTCATCTTT.

This clone is deemed medium-sized. The genes are TRDV2 and TRDJ1; the match to TRDD3 covers 8 bases. Germline-derived CDR1 and CDR2 are GEAIGNYY and EKD. CDR3 length: 22 amino acids. V lost 3 bases to trimming and J lost 7 bases; unmatched junction nucleotides: 33. CDR3 protein: CACDPVRHFPTGLGALSGKLIF. CDR3 DNA sequence: TGTGCCTGTGACCCAGTACGTCATTTCCCAACGGGACTGGGGGCCCTTTCTGGTAAACTCATCTTT.

This clone was seen only a few times. The V and J genes are TRDV3 and TRDJ1, with D possibly TRDD3 on 6 matching bases. Trimming took off 3 bases at V and 8 bases at J, with 40 bases between the two ends. The CDR3 loop spans 20 amino acids. Germline CDR1 is TVYSNPD and CDR2 is GDNSRS (reference sequence). CDR3: CAFDRPSGEIQARLGGKLIF. In nucleotides, the CDR3 is TGTGCCTTCGATCGTCCCTCGGGCGAAATCCAAGCCCGACTGGGAGGGAAACTCATCTTT.

To note about this clone: A much larger clonotype is one base distant, so this may be a read error. This sequence joins TRDV2 and TRDJ1, with TRDD3 matching over 9 bases. Per the germline V gene, CDR1 is GEAIGNYY and CDR2 is EKD. J lost 0 bases, V lost 3 bases, and 19 bases had no gene match. CDR3 length: 20 residues. CDR3 region: CACDSLDRTGGLGYTDKLIF. The CDR3 nucleotides are TGTGCCTGTGACTCTCTCGATCGTACTGGGGGACTTGGATACACCGATAAACTCATCTTT.

In regard to this clone: Given a much more abundant clone one base away, this may be a read error. The V gene is TRDV2, the J gene TRDJ1; TRDD3 matches 8 bases. This CDR3 contains 17 residues. Germline CDR1 is GEAIGNYY and CDR2 is EKD. With 6 bases clipped from V and 1 base from J, the junction kept 15 bases outside the gene matches. The CDR3 spells CACYSLSTGDTTDKLIF. The CDR3 nucleotides are TGTGCCTGTTATTCTTTGAGTACCGGGGATACCACCGATAAACTCATCTTT.

This clone was counted only a few times. A read error is likely here: a far larger clone is one base away. The sample contains more than one DNA sequence encoding this CDR3. The rearrangement joins TRDV2 to TRDJ3; 7 bases match TRDD3. V dropped 3 bases and J dropped 0; count of bases not matched to a gene: 13. Germline V lookup: CDR1 GEAIGNYY, CDR2 EKD. The CDR3 is 20 amino acids. This CDR3 reads CACDPAGGYQSSWDTRQMFF. In DNA, the CDR3 is TGTGCCTGTGACCCAGCTGGGGGTTACCAGAGCTCCTGGGACACCCGACAGATGTTTTTC.